One sample yielded the 18 T cell receptor beta chains listed below, sequenced in a study of T cells in Graves' hyperthyroidism and ophthalmopathy. It was RNA transcripts that yielded the amplified TCR beta CDR3 regions. The TCR CDR3 was amplified in a first-round RT-PCR using the HTBI primer set. Via MiXCR, TCRdb re-called the multiplex PCR reads, giving one row per CDR3 protein. This sample carries 660,000 or so distinct CDR3 sequences, just under 45% of them seen once, and the ten largest clones take 7% to 7.5%. The sequenced material came from peripheral blood or thyroid tissue (not recorded which). The receptors derive from an adult man with Graves' disease, either hyperthyroidism or ophthalmopathy (not recorded which).

At least ten counts were recorded for this clonotype. This chain uses TRBV20-1 with TRBJ1-5; the match to TRBD1 covers 8 bases. This CDR3 region has 13 residues. V lost 5 bases, J lost 6 bases, and 6 bases stayed unmatched. In germline, CDR1 is DFQATT, CDR2 SNEGSKA (reference sequence). CDR3 residues: CSAQAGGSQPQHF. The CDR3 bases are TGCAGTGCTCAGGCAGGGGGCAGTCAGCCCCAGCATTTT.

The chain has TRBV10-3 and TRBJ2-7, with 7 bases lining up with TRBD1. CDR1 is ENHRY and CDR2 is SYGVKD in the germline V gene. CDR3 size: 14 residues. V lost 10 bases to trimming and J lost 5 bases; unmatched junction nucleotides: 14. The chain's CDR3 is CASVQGSPGDEQYF. CDR3 bases: TGTGCCAGCGTACAGGGGTCCCCCGGGGACGAGCAGTACTTC.

The chain employs TRBV29-1 and TRBJ2-4; 8 nucleotides line up with TRBD1. Germline CDR1 and CDR2: SQVTM and ANQGSEA. The J segment lost 2 bases and the V segment lost 6 bases, leaving 3 bases of the junction unmatched. CDR3 length: 13 residues. CDR3 in amino acids: CSVGQGSKNIQYF. In nucleotides, the CDR3 is TGCAGCGTCGGACAGGGTTCCAAAAACATTCAGTACTTC.

The V and J genes are TRBV9 and TRBJ2-5; no firm D call. In germline, CDR1 is SGDLS, CDR2 YYNGEE. This CDR3 region has 14 residues. Trimming shortened V by 4 bases and J by 5 bases, and 15 bases separated the two germline ends. The CDR3 here is CASSRRPNAETQYF. The CDR3 DNA sequence: TGTGCCAGCAGCCGAAGACCTAACGCGGAGACCCAGTACTTC. The variable domain in full, completed from reference TRBV9 and TRBJ2-5, reads DSGVTQTPKHLITATGQRVTLRCSPRSGDLSVYWYQQSLDQGLQFLIQYYNGEERAKGNILERFSAQQFPDLHSELNLSSLELGDSALYFCASSRRPNAETQYFGPGTRLLVL.

At least ten counts were recorded for this clonotype. The genes are TRBV2 and TRBJ1-3; no firm D call. Trimming shortened V by 4 bases and J by 0 bases, and 10 bases separated the two germline ends. This CDR3 is built from 15 residues. CDR1 is SNHLY and CDR2 is FYNNEI in the germline V gene. The CDR3 nucleotides read TGTGCCAGCAGTGGGGTTTGGGACTCTGGAAACACCATATATTTT. It specifies CASSGVWDSGNTIYF. Full variable domain (rest looked up from reference TRBV2 and TRBJ1-3): EPEVTQTPSHQVTQMGQEVILRCVPISNHLYFYWYRQILGQKVEFLVSFYNNEISEKSEIFDDQFSVERPDGSNFTLKIRSTKLEDSAMYFCASSGVWDSGNTIYFGEGSWLTVV.

With respect to this clonotype: Just one base apart from a much larger clone, this may be a read error. The CDR3 does not close with the conserved phenylalanine or tryptophan, likely indicating a read error. J is TRBJ2-5 and V is TRBV20-1; possibly TRBD1 for D (6 bases). The CDR3 spans 13 residues. The germline V gene encodes CDR1 DFQATT and CDR2 SNEGSKA (reference sequence). V lost 7 bases to trimming and J lost 1 base, with 13 bases between them. CDR3 amino acids: CSGVQGGQETQYS. CDR3 bases: TGCAGTGGTGTACAGGGCGGCCAAGAGACCCAGTACTCC.

This chain connects TRBV7-2 to TRBJ1-2, with a tentative D call TRBD1 (5 bases). V shed 0 bases and J shed 10 bases, with 12 bases lying between them. Looked up from germline, CDR1 is SGHTA and CDR2 is FQGNSA. This CDR3 contains 13 residues. The CDR3 reads CASSLALDTYYTF. For the CDR3, the DNA is TGTGCCAGCAGCTTAGCCTTGGACACCTACTACACCTTC.

This clonotype was seen only once. The chain links TRBV24-1 to TRBJ1-3, with D possibly being TRBD1 (6 bases). This CDR3 is 14 amino acids long. Deletions cut 6 bases from V and 2 bases from J, with 10 bases between. Germline CDR1 reads KGHDR; CDR2 reads SFDVKD. CDR3 sequence: CATSQGMAGNTIYF. The CDR3 region has the DNA TGTGCCACCAGTCAGGGGATGGCTGGAAACACCATATATTTT.

This clonotype occurred many times. The chain has TRBV25-1 and TRBJ1-1; D is perhaps TRBD1 (5 bases). The CDR3 consists of 14 residues. The V end lost 4 bases, the J end lost 5 bases, and 14 bases lay between the germline ends. CDR1 MGHDK and CDR2 SYGVNS come from the germline V gene. As DNA, the CDR3 is TGTGCCAGCAGTGGCGTAGGGGCATTAACTGAAGCTTTCTTT. Its translation is CASSGVGALTEAFF.

The rearrangement uses TRBV7-9 and TRBJ1-1; 7 nucleotides agree with TRBD1. The V and J ends lost 4 bases and 7 bases, in that order; junction bases with no gene match: 12. CDR3 length: 15 residues. Germline loops: CDR1 SEHNR, CDR2 FQNEAQ (reference sequence). CDR3 amino acids: CASSYRDRIVGEAFF. The CDR3 bases are TGTGCCAGCAGCTACCGGGACAGAATCGTCGGTGAAGCTTTCTTT.

The CDR3 DNA is TGTGCCAGCACGGGGGGGGGTAGAGATGGCTACACCTTC. Its protein is CASTGGGRDGYTF. This chain uses TRBV7-8 with TRBJ1-2; D possibly corresponds to TRBD1 (5 bases). The V gene's germline CDR1 is SGHVS and CDR2 FQNEAQ. V dropped 7 bases and J dropped 6 bases, with 15 bases sitting between them. This CDR3 contains 13 residues. The complete variable domain, with remaining parts taken from reference TRBV7-8 and TRBJ1-2, reads GAGVSQSPRYKVAKRGQDVALRCDPISGHVSLFWYQQALGQGPEFLTYFQNEAQLDKSGLPSDRFFAERPEGSVSTLKIQRTQQEDSAVYLCASTGGGRDGYTFGSGTRLTVV.

The V call is TRBV12-3 or TRBV12-4, the J call TRBJ1-1; D gene unclear. V gave up 7 bases and J gave up 8 bases, with 14 bases separating them. The CDR3 covers 12 residues. CDR3 residues: CASTLSHSEAFF. CDR3 nucleotides: TGTGCCAGCACCCTAAGTCACTCAGAAGCTTTCTTT.

This clonotype has just a few counts. V is TRBV20-1 and J is TRBJ1-4, with D maybe TRBD1 (5 bases). Between the trimmed V and J ends, which lost 7 bases and 3 bases, there was a span of 15 bases. The length of the CDR3 is 14 residues. The V gene's germline CDR1 is DFQATT and CDR2 SNEGSKA (reference sequence). This CDR3 is CSVPEGSSNEKLFF. Here the CDR3 DNA reads TGCAGTGTTCCGGAGGGGTCGTCTAATGAAAAACTGTTTTTT.

The chain uses TRBV2 and TRBJ1-4; TRBD1 matches 7 bases. The V gene end was trimmed by 4 bases and the J gene end by 3 bases; junction bases not matched to a gene: 5. This CDR3 has 15 amino acids. Per germline, CDR1 SNHLY and CDR2 FYNNEI. The CDR3, as DNA: TGTGCCAGCAGTGGGAGGGGGCTAGCTAATGAAAAACTGTTTTTT. Amino acids: CASSGRGLANEKLFF.

This clonotype is a singleton in its sample. The J gene is TRBJ1-2, the V gene TRBV24-1; TRBD1 might be the D (6 bases). The CDR3 length is 12 residues. Germline-derived CDR1 and CDR2 are KGHDR and SFDVKD. V shed 9 bases and J shed 6 bases, with 13 bases lying between them. This chain's CDR3 is CATSTGSDGYTF. In nucleotides, the CDR3 is TGTGCCACCTCTACAGGGTCCGATGGCTACACCTTC.

This clonotype was observed a handful of times. The chain combines TRBV19 with TRBJ2-7, with 8 bases aligning to TRBD1. The length of the CDR3 is 15 residues. CDR1 and CDR2 from the germline V gene are LNHDA and SQIVND (reference sequence). Germline trimming cut 3 bases from V and 2 bases from J; bases unmatched to any gene: 6. CDR3 protein: CASSIADRGTYEQYF. Here the CDR3 DNA reads TGTGCCAGTAGTATTGCCGACAGGGGAACCTACGAGCAGTACTTC. Combining the CDR3 with reference TRBV19 and TRBJ2-7 gives the whole variable domain DGGITQSPKYLFRKEGQNVTLSCEQNLNHDAMYWYRQDPGQGLRLIYYSQIVNDFQKGDIAEGYSVSREKKESFPLTVTSAQKNPTAFYLCASSIADRGTYEQYFGPGTRLTVT.

Worth noting for this clonotype: This may be a read error: a much more frequent sequence differs by one nucleotide. The chain employs TRBV9 and TRBJ1-3; D is uncertain. The CDR3 is made up of 15 amino acids. Germline values: CDR1 SGDLS, CDR2 YYNGEE. The CDR3 region is CPSSPEHSSGNTIYF. The CDR3 DNA is TGTCCCAGCAGCCCCGAACATAGCTCTGGAAACACCATATATTTT.

This rearrangement joins TRBV19 to TRBJ1-4, with a possible D match to TRBD1 (6 bases). The CDR3 loop spans 11 amino acids. Looked up from germline, CDR1 is LNHDA and CDR2 is SQIVND (reference sequence). Between the trimmed V and J ends, which lost 5 bases and 16 bases, there was a span of 14 bases. The CDR3 DNA sequence: TGTGCCAGTAGTCTTGGACAGATTCGGTTTTTT. Its translation is CASSLGQIRFF.